This T cell receptor (beta chain) was sequenced during a study of blood T cell repertoires in COVID-19. Study-level background: Samples representing acute and convalescent COVID-19 were sourced from the United States, Italy and Spain.

CDR3 length equals 15 residues. Germline V gives CDR1 SNHLY, CDR2 FYNNEI. The ends lost 4 bases at V and 5 bases at J; junction bases unmatched: 9. Individuals aged roughly 18 to 95 years were recruited from about two dozen US areas. Donors were grouped by their self-reported clinical history. The repertoire was sequenced with immunoSEQ multiplex PCR; TCRdb's copy has only in-frame clones and lacks some. The profile covers around 250,000 clones, with about 90% appearing a single time and 4.1% taken by the ten largest. The source material was PBMCs or T cells enriched from blood (not recorded which). The chain joins TRBV2 to TRBJ2-3; TRBD2 aligns across 7 bases. This sequence originates from a woman aged 25 to 39 with acute COVID-19. Here the CDR3 DNA reads TGTGCCAGCAGTGGTATGGGACTAAATGAAGATACGCAGTATTTT. Translated: CASSGMGLNEDTQYF. Full variable domain (remainder filled in from reference TRBV2 and TRBJ2-3): EPEVTQTPSHQVTQMGQEVILRCVPISNHLYFYWYRQILGQKVEFLVSFYNNEISEKSEIFDDQFSVERPDGSNFTLKIRSTKLEDSAMYFCASSGMGLNEDTQYFGPGTRLTVL.